The source of this TCR beta chain is a study of T cell responses to AZD1222 COVID-19 vaccine. The CDR3 consists of 14 residues. V lost 3 bases, J lost 0 bases, and 8 bases lay in between. Germline CDR1 reads SGHVS; CDR2 reads FQNEAQ. Generated by immunoSEQ multiplex PCR, the TCRdb table keeps only in-frame clones and is missing some. The table shows approximately 93,000 clones, with approximately 91% occurring only once. The rearrangement links TRBV7-8 to TRBJ1-1; the D gene is possibly TRBD1 (5 bases). The sample was peripheral blood, taken 28 days after the second AZD1222 dose. The sequence came from an adult who received the AZD1222 COVID-19 vaccine. The CDR3 protein is CASSFGALNTEAFF. Here the CDR3 DNA reads TGTGCCAGCAGCTTTGGGGCCCTGAACACTGAAGCTTTCTTT. Together with reference TRBV7-8 and TRBJ1-1, the CDR3 gives the full variable domain: GAGVSQSPRYKVAKRGQDVALRCDPISGHVSLFWYQQALGQGPEFLTYFQNEAQLDKSGLPSDRFFAERPEGSVSTLKIQRTQQEDSAVYLCASSFGALNTEAFFGQGTRLTVV.